This T cell receptor beta chain was recovered during a study of T cells in Graves' hyperthyroidism and ophthalmopathy. Study-wide results and limits: Ophthalmopathy could be told apart from stable hyperthyroidism with a 13 V-J model.

V shed 5 bases and J 6 bases; nucleotides not matched to a gene: 4. This CDR3 has 14 amino acids. From germline, CDR1 is MNHEY and CDR2 SVGAGI. RNA transcripts provided the source from which TCR beta CDR3 regions were amplified. An initial round of RT-PCR targeting the TCR CDR3 relied on the HTBI primer set. TCRdb re-called the multiplex PCR reads through MiXCR, storing one row per CDR3 protein. Counted here are around 580,000 distinct CDR3 sequences, more than 45% occurring once; the ten biggest clones make up around 7.7%. This clonotype was detected ten times or more. What it recognizes is unknown. This rearrangement joins TRBV6-5 to TRBJ2-7; 13 nucleotides align to TRBD2. The source is a woman aged 18-29 years with Graves' hyperthyroidism. The source material was peripheral blood or thyroid tissue (not recorded which). The CDR3 DNA reads TGTGCCAGCAGTCCACTAGCGGGAGGGCGCGAGCAGTACTTC. Amino acid sequence: CASSPLAGGREQYF.